The 16 T cell receptor beta chains in this list originate from one sample, sequenced in a study of OX40 agonist ivuxolimab in advanced cancers. Generated by immunoSEQ multiplex PCR, the TCRdb table keeps only in-frame clones and is missing some. The data contain approximately 46,000 clones, roughly 80% of them singletons. The sample was CD4+ or CD8+ T cells sorted from blood, taken in a trial of the OX40 agonist ivuxolimab. These receptors came from an adult with an advanced solid tumor such as melanoma, head and neck, liver or kidney cancer.

J is TRBJ1-1 and V is TRBV29-1; possible D gene TRBD1, 6 bases. Trimming took 7 bases from V and 4 from J, leaving 13 bases between them. The CDR3 contains 12 residues. Germline loops: CDR1 SQVTM, CDR2 ANQGSEA. The CDR3 DNA is TGCAGCGCACAGGGTGGGGGCACTGAAGCTTTCTTT. This codes for CSAQGGGTEAFF.

The V call is TRBV5-6, the J call TRBJ2-5; TRBD2 is a possible D gene (5 bases). The germline gives CDR1 SGHDT, CDR2 YYEEEE. The CDR3 has 12 amino acids. V shed 7 bases and J shed 5 bases, with 12 bases lying between them. The chain's CDR3 is CASGSGWETQYF. CDR3 coding DNA: TGTGCCAGCGGCTCGGGGTGGGAGACCCAGTACTTC.

A single count supports this clone. The chain employs TRBV5-4 and TRBJ2-3; 8 positions agree with TRBD2. The CDR3 covers 17 residues. Germline CDR1 SGHNT, CDR2 YYREEE (reference sequence). After removal of 5 bases from V and 1 base from J, the junction contained 12 bases not matched to a gene. The CDR3 is CASRKAGATGGTDTQYF. DNA of the CDR3: TGTGCCAGCAGGAAAGCGGGGGCTACGGGGGGCACAGATACGCAGTATTTT.

This chain joins TRBV19 and TRBJ2-2, with 10 positions matching TRBD1. The CDR3 totals 14 residues. Per the germline V gene, CDR1 is LNHDA and CDR2 is SQIVND (reference sequence). With 8 bases clipped from V and 7 bases from J, the junction kept 7 bases outside the gene matches. CDR3 DNA: TGTGCCAGTCGGGACAGGGGCGATCACGGGGAGCTGTTTTTT. This codes for CASRDRGDHGELFF.

V is TRBV6-1 and J is TRBJ2-1; 13 bases align to TRBD2. The germline CDR1 and CDR2 sequences are MNHNS and SASEGT. J lost 6 bases, V lost 6 bases, and 2 bases had no gene match. CDR3 length: 14 amino acids. The CDR3 loop is CASRGTSGINEQFF. In DNA, the CDR3 is TGTGCCAGCAGGGGGACTAGCGGGATCAATGAGCAGTTCTTC.

V and J are TRBV5-1 and TRBJ2-7; the D is unclear. The V end lost 0 bases, the J end lost 0 bases, and 10 bases lay between the germline ends. Germline loops: CDR1 SGHRS, CDR2 YFSETQ. CDR3 length: 15 residues. The CDR3 loop reads CASSLGPGSSYEQYF. The CDR3 DNA follows: TGCGCCAGCAGCTTGGGTCCGGGTAGCTCCTACGAGCAGTACTTC.

The chain carries TRBV7-2 and TRBJ2-3; 11 bases fit TRBD2. The CDR3 sequence is 18 residues long. The germline V gene encodes CDR1 SGHTA and CDR2 FQGNSA. Trimming removed 0 bases from V and 2 bases from J; junction bases left unmatched: 7. CDR3 region: CASSLARVAGGYTDTQYF. The CDR3 bases are TGTGCCAGCAGCTTAGCGCGCGTAGCGGGGGGGTACACAGATACGCAGTATTTT. Combining the CDR3 with reference TRBV7-2 and TRBJ2-3 gives the whole variable domain GAGVSQSPSNKVTEKGKDVELRCDPISGHTALYWYRQSLGQGLEFLIYFQGNSAPDKSGLPSDRFSAERTGGSVSTLTIQRTQQEDSAVYLCASSLARVAGGYTDTQYFGPGTRLTVL.

This clone was counted a few times. This chain links TRBV5-6 with TRBJ1-2; 7 bases line up with TRBD1. The CDR3 has 14 amino acids. Trimming at V came to 3 bases and at J to 4 bases, leaving 6 bases not matched to a gene. Germline V gene sequence: CDR1 SGHDT, CDR2 YYEEEE. DNA of the CDR3: TGTGCCAGCAGCTCTGACAGGGTGGGCTATGGCTACACCTTC. It specifies CASSSDRVGYGYTF. The entire variable domain, with the rest obtained from reference TRBV5-6 and TRBJ1-2, is as follows: DAGVTQSPTHLIKTRGQQVTLRCSPKSGHDTVSWYQQALGQGPQFIFQYYEEEERQRGNFPDRFSGHQFPNYSSELNVNALLLGDSALYLCASSSDRVGYGYTFGSGTRLTVV.

This clone came up a few times. J is TRBJ2-3 and V is TRBV19; a weak D match, TRBD2 (5 bases). The CDR3 has 15 amino acids. In germline, CDR1 is LNHDA, CDR2 SQIVND (reference sequence). With 5 bases removed from V and 5 bases from J, the gap between germline ends came to 17 bases. The chain's CDR3 is CASSYGIMAGDTQYF. Here the CDR3 DNA reads TGTGCCAGTAGTTACGGGATCATGGCGGGAGATACGCAGTATTTT.

In DNA, the CDR3 is TGTGCCAGCAGTGGAGGGGGCCGGGAGACCCAGTACTTC. Its protein product is CASSGGGRETQYF. The gene calls are TRBV28 and TRBJ2-5, with D perhaps TRBD1 (7 bases). CDR3 size: 13 residues. The V gene's germline CDR1 is MDHEN and CDR2 SYDVKM. Between the trimmed V and J ends, which lost 5 bases and 5 bases, there was a span of 12 bases.

This clone was detected once. The chain carries TRBV29-1 and TRBJ2-1; no firm D call. V lost 3 bases and J 4 bases, leaving 4 bases between the germline ends. CDR3 length: 11 residues. The V gene's germline CDR1 is SQVTM and CDR2 ANQGSEA. The CDR3 loop reads CSVEQYNEQFF. The CDR3 DNA reads TGCAGCGTTGAGCAGTACAATGAGCAGTTCTTC.

The J gene is TRBJ2-1, the V gene TRBV30; D may be TRBD2 (6 bases). CDR3 length: 14 amino acids. CDR1 is GTSNPN, CDR2 SVGIG, per germline (reference sequence). V lost 4 bases and J 4 bases, leaving 14 bases between the germline ends. As DNA, the CDR3 is TGTGCCTGGAAAAGGGGACGGGGGTACAATGAGCAGTTCTTC. It codes for CAWKRGRGYNEQFF.

The J gene is TRBJ1-5, the V gene TRBV6-1, with 7 nucleotides matching TRBD1. This CDR3 spans 15 amino acids. The germline V gene encodes CDR1 MNHNS and CDR2 SASEGT. V shed 7 bases, J shed 0 bases, and the junction held 6 bases outside the gene matches. CDR3 in amino acids: CASTLDRTSNQPQHF. The CDR3 DNA reads as TGTGCCAGCACCTTGGACAGGACTAGCAATCAGCCCCAGCATTTT.

In this sample, this clone turned up many times. The V gene is TRBV28, the J gene TRBJ2-7; 9 nucleotides agree with TRBD1. The CDR3 sequence is 14 residues long. Germline V lookup: CDR1 MDHEN, CDR2 SYDVKM. The V segment lost 3 bases and the J segment 13 bases; nucleotides outside the gene matches: 13. CDR3 protein: CASSLTGGENRDYF. The CDR3 DNA reads TGTGCCAGCAGTTTGACAGGGGGGGAGAATCGTGATTACTTC.

The sample holds many counts of this clone. The chain carries TRBV6-6 and TRBJ2-2; tentatively, D is TRBD1 or TRBD2 (6 bases each). The CDR3 totals 14 residues. Per the germline V gene, CDR1 is MNHNY and CDR2 is SVGAGI (reference sequence). With 0 bases removed from V and 6 bases from J, the gap between germline ends came to 8 bases. CDR3 protein: CASSYSRGAGELFF. Here the CDR3 DNA reads TGTGCCAGCAGTTACTCGAGGGGGGCCGGGGAGCTGTTTTTT.

The chain combines TRBV6-1 with TRBJ1-1, with unresolved D. Germline CDR1 MNHNS, CDR2 SASEGT. The ends were cut back, 1 base at V and 4 bases at J, with 10 bases in the middle. The CDR3 spans 14 residues. The CDR3 protein is CASSEGGIPTEAFF. CDR3 DNA sequence: TGTGCCAGCAGTGAAGGCGGGATCCCCACTGAAGCTTTCTTT.